This TCR beta chain was captured by sequencing in a study of early T cells in non-severe SARS-CoV-2 infection. A word on this clonotype: A far larger clone is a single base away, which makes a read error likely.

TCRdb processed the 5' RACE reads anew with MiXCR; each CDR3 protein has one entry. The sample consists of tens of thousands of distinct CDR3 sequences, 12% of them appearing once. The CDR3 consists of 13 residues. V lost 7 bases and J 1 base, leaving 7 bases between the germline ends. Germline loops: CDR1 SGHVS, CDR2 FNYEAQ. The sequence was obtained from an adult who was a healthcare worker with PCR-confirmed SARS-CoV-2 infection or an uninfected control (not recorded which). The chain employs TRBV7-6 and TRBJ2-2, with D possibly matching TRBD2 (5 bases). The sequenced sample consisted of whole blood. This CDR3 is CASIEGNTGELFF. The CDR3 coding sequence is TGTGCCAGCATTGAGGGGAACACCGGGGAGCTGTTTTTT.